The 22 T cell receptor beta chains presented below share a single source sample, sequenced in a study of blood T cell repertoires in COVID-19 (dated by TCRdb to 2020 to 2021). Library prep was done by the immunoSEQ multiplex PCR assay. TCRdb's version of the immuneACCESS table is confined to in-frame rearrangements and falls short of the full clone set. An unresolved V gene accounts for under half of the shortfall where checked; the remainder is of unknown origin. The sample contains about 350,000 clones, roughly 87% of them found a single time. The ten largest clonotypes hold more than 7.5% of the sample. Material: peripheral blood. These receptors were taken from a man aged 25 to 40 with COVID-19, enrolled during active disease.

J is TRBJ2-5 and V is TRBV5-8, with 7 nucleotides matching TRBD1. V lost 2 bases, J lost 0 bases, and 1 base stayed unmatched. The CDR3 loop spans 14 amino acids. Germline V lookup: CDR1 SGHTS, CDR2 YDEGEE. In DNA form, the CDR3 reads TGTGCCAGCAGCTTACAGGGGCACCAAGAGACCCAGTACTTC. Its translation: CASSLQGHQETQYF.

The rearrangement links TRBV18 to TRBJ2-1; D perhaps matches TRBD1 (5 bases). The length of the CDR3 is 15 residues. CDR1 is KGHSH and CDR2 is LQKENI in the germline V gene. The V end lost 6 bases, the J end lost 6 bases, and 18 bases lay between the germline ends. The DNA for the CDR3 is TGTGCCAGCTCCCCCACCAGGGTAAATAGCAATGAGCAGTTCTTC. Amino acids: CASSPTRVNSNEQFF. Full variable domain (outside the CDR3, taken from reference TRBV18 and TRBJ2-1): NAGVMQNPRHLVRRRGQEARLRCSPMKGHSHVYWYRQLPEEGLKFMVYLQKENIIDESGMPKERFSAEFPKEGPSILRIQQVVRGDSAAYFCASSPTRVNSNEQFFGPGTRLTVL.

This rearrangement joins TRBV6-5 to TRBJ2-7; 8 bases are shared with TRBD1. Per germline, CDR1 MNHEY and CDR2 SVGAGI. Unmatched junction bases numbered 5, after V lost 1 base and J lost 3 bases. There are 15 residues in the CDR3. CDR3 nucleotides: TGTGCCAGCAGTTACTGGGCAGGGGGCATCTACGAGCAGTACTTC. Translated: CASSYWAGGIYEQYF.

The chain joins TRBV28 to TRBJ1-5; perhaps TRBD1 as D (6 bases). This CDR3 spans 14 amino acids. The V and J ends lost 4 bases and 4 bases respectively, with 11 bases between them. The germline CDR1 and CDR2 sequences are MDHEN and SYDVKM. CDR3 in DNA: TGTGCCAGCAGTTCCGGGACATCGAATCAGCCCCAGCATTTT. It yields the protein CASSSGTSNQPQHF.

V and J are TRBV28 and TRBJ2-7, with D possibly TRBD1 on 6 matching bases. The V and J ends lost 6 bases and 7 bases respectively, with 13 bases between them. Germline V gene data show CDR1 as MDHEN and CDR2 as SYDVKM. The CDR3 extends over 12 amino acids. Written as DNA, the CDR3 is TGTGCCAGCAGCTGGGACACAGGGGAGCAGTACTTC. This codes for CASSWDTGEQYF. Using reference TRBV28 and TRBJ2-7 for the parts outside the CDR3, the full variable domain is DVKVTQSSRYLVKRTGEKVFLECVQDMDHENMFWYRQDPGLGLRLIYFSYDVKMKEKGDIPEGYSVSREKKERFSLILESASTNQTSMYLCASSWDTGEQYFGPGTRLTVT.

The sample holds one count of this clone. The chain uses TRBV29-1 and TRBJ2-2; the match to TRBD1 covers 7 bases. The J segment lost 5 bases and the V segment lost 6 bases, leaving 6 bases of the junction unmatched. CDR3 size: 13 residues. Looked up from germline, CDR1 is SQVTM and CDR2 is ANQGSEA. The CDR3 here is CSVGQAVTGELFF. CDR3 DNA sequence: TGCAGCGTAGGACAGGCTGTTACCGGGGAGCTGTTTTTT.

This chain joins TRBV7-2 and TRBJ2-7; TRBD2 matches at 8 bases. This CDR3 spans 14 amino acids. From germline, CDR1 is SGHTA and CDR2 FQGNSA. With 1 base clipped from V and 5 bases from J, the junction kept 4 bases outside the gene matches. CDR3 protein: CASSLGLATHEQYF. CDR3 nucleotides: TGTGCCAGCAGCTTAGGACTAGCGACCCACGAGCAGTACTTC.

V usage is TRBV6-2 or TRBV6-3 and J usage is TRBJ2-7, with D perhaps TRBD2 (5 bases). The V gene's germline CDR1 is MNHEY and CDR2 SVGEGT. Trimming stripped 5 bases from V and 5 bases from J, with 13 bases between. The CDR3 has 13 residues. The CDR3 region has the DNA TGTGCCAGCAGTATACTAGGATGGCACGAGCAGTACTTC. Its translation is CASSILGWHEQYF.

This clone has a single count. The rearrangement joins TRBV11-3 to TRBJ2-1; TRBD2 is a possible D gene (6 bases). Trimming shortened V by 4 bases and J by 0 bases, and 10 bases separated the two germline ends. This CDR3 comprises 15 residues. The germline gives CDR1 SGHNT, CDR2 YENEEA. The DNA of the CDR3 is TGTGCCAGCAGCTCGGGACTTAGCTCCTACAATGAGCAGTTCTTC. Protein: CASSSGLSSYNEQFF. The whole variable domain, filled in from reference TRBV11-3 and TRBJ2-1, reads EAGVVQSPRYKIIEKKQPVAFWCNPISGHNTLYWYLQNLGQGPELLIRYENEEAVDDSQLPKDRFSAERLKGVDSTLKIQPAELGDSAVYLCASSSGLSSYNEQFFGPGTRLTVL.

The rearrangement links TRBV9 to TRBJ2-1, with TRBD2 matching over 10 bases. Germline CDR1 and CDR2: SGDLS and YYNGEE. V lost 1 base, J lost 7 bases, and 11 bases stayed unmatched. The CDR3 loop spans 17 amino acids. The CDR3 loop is CASSVSAGGPGRNEQFF. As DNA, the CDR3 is TGTGCCAGCAGCGTATCAGCGGGAGGGCCCGGTAGGAATGAGCAGTTCTTC. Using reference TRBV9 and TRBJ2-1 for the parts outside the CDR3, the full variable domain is DSGVTQTPKHLITATGQRVTLRCSPRSGDLSVYWYQQSLDQGLQFLIQYYNGEERAKGNILERFSAQQFPDLHSELNLSSLELGDSALYFCASSVSAGGPGRNEQFFGPGTRLTVL.

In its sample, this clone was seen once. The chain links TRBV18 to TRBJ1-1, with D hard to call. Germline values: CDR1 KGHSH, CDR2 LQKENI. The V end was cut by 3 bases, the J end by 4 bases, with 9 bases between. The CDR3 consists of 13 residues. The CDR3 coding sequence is TGTGCCAGCTCACCGAATCCAGGCACTGAAGCTTTCTTT. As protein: CASSPNPGTEAFF.

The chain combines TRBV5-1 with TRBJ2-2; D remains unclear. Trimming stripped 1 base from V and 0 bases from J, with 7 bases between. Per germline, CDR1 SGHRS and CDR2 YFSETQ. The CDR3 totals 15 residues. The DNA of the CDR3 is TGCGCCAGCAGCTTGCCTACAGCGAACACCGGGGAGCTGTTTTTT. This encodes CASSLPTANTGELFF.

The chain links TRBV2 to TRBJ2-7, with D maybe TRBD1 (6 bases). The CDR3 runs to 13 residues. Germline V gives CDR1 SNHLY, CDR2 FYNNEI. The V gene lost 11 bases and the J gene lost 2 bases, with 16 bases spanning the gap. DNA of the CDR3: TGTGCCGGAGTGACAGGAAGTCCCTACGAGCAGTACTTC. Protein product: CAGVTGSPYEQYF.

CDR3 sequence: CASSQEILAGGHRTYNEQFF. The CDR3 DNA is TGCGCCAGCAGCCAAGAGATCCTAGCGGGGGGGCATCGGACCTACAATGAGCAGTTCTTC. This sequence joins TRBV4-3 and TRBJ2-1; 12 bases are a match to TRBD2. The length of the CDR3 is 20 residues. V shed 0 bases and J 2 bases; nucleotides not matched to a gene: 11. The germline V gene has CDR1 LGHNA and CDR2 YSLEER.

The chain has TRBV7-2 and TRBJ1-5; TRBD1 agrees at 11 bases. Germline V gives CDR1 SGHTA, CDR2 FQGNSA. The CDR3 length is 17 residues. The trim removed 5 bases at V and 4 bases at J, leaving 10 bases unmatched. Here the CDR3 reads CASSPWTGGAKNQPQHF. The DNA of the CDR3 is TGTGCCAGCAGCCCTTGGACAGGGGGCGCGAAGAATCAGCCCCAGCATTTT.

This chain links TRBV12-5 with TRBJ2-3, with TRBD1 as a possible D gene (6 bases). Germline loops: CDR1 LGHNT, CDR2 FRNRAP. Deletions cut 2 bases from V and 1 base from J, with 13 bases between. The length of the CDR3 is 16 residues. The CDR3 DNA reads TGTGCTAGTGGTTTGACAGGGCTGCTTGGCACAGATACGCAGTATTTT. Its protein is CASGLTGLLGTDTQYF.

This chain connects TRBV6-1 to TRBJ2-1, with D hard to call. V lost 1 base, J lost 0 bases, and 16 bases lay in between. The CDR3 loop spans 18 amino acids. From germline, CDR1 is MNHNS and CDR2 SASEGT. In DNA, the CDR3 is TGTGCCAGCAGTGAAGTCGTCGGCGCTAGAAGCTCCTACAATGAGCAGTTCTTC. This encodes CASSEVVGARSSYNEQFF.

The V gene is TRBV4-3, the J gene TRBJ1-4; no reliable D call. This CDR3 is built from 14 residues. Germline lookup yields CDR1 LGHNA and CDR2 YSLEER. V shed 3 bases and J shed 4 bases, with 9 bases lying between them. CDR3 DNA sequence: TGCGCCAGCAGCCAGAGCGGCGGTAATGAAAAACTGTTTTTT. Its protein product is CASSQSGGNEKLFF.

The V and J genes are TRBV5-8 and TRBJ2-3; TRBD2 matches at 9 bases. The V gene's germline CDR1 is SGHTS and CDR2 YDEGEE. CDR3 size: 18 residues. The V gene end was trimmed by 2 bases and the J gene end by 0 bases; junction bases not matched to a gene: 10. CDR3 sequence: CASSFGSGGPPSTDTQYF. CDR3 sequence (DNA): TGTGCCAGCAGCTTTGGAAGCGGGGGGCCTCCTAGCACAGATACGCAGTATTTT. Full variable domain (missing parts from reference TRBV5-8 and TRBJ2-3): EAGVTQSPTHLIKTRGQQATLRCSPISGHTSVYWYQQALGLGLQFLLWYDEGEERNRGNFPPRFSGRQFPNYSSELNVNALELEDSALYLCASSFGSGGPPSTDTQYFGPGTRLTVL.

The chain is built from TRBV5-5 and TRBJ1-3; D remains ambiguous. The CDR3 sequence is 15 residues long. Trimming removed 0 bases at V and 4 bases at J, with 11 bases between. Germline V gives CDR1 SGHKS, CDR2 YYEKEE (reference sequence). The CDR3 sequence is CASSLGESWGNTIYF. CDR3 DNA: TGTGCCAGCAGCTTGGGGGAGAGTTGGGGAAACACCATATATTTT.

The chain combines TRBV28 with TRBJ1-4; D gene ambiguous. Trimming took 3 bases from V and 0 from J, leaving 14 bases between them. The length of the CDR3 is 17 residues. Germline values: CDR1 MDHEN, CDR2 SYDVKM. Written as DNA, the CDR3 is TGTGCCAGCAGTTTGTGGACTTCCCCCCCAACTAATGAAAAACTGTTTTTT. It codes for CASSLWTSPPTNEKLFF.

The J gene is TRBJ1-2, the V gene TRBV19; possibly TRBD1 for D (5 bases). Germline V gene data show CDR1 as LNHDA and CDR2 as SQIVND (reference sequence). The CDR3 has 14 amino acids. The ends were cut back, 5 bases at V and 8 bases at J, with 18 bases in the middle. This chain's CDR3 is CASSPQGLKGGYTF. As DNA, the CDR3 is TGTGCCAGTAGTCCCCAGGGCCTTAAAGGCGGCTACACCTTC.